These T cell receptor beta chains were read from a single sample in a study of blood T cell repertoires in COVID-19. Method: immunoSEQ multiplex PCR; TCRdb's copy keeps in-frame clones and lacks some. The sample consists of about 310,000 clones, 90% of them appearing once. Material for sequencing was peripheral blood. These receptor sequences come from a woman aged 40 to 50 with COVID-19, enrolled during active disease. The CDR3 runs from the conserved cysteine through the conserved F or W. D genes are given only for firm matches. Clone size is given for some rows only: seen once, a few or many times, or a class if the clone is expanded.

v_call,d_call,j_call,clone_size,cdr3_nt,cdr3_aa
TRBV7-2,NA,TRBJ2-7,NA,TGTGCCAGCAGCTTAGCCGTTTTTAGGACAGAAAACTACGAGCAGTACTTC,CASSLAVFRTENYEQYF
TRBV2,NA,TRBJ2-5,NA,TGTGCCAGCAAAGGCAGGGACCAAGAGACCCAGTACTTC,CASKGRDQETQYF
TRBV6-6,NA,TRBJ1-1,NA,TGTGCCAGCAGTTACGACAGTACGAACACTGAAGCTTTCTTT,CASSYDSTNTEAFF
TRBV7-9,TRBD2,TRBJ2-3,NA,TGTGCCAGCAGCTCACTAGCGGGAGGGGCGACAGATACGCAGTATTTT,CASSSLAGGATDTQYF
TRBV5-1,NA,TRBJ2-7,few,TGCGCCAGCAGCTTGGAGCCCAACGAGCAGTACTTC,CASSLEPNEQYF
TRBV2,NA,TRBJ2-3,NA,TGTGCCAGCAGTCCTGGAGCAGCGCAGTTCCAAGATACGCAGTATTTT,CASSPGAAQFQDTQYF
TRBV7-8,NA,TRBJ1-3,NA,TGTGCCAGCAGCTTAGCGGGCCGTAACGGTAGATCTGGAAACACCATATATTTT,CASSLAGRNGRSGNTIYF
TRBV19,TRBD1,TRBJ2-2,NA,TGTGCCAGTAGTATGGAGCGGCAGGGGGCAAGGACCGGGGAGCTGTTTTTT,CASSMERQGARTGELFF
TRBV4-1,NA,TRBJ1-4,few,TGCGCCAGCAGCCAATCCGCTCCCGGGGGAAAACTGTTTTTT,CASSQSAPGGKLFF
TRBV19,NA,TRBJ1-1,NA,TGTGCCAGTAGTATAAAGGGGGCTGAAGCTTTCTTT,CASSIKGAEAFF
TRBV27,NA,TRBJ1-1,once,TGTGCCAGCCTACAGGGAATGAACACTGAAGCTTTCTTT,CASLQGMNTEAFF
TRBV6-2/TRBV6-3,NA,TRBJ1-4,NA,TGTGCCAGCAGTTACCTGGGGCTACGGGAAAAACTGTTTTTT,CASSYLGLREKLFF
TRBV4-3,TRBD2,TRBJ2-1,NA,TGCGCCAGCAGTACCGGGACTAGCCTCTCCTACAATGAGCAGTTCTTC,CASSTGTSLSYNEQFF
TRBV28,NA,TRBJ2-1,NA,TGTGCCAGCAGACTACTGAGATCACTTTACAATGAGCAGTTCTTC,CASRLLRSLYNEQFF
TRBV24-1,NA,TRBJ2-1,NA,TGTGCCACCAGTGACTCCCCCGGGCGGGGCGACTACAATGAGCAGTTCTTC,CATSDSPGRGDYNEQFF